These T cell receptor beta chains were read from a single sample in a study of cytomegalovirus exposure and HLA in healthy donors. The protocol was immunoSEQ multiplex PCR, while the TCRdb copy is restricted to in-frame clones and leaves out a portion. The table lists about 150,000 clones, about 64% of them singletons. Sequencing was done on a sample of PBMCs. The receptors originated from an older woman in good health and CMV-seropositive. The conserved cysteine and the conserved F or W are not part of the CDR3 here.

TRBJ1-1 | 12 | TRBV7-3 | ASSSGTEGTEAF
TRBJ1-3 | 14 | TRBV9 | ASSVGFRGSGNTIY
TRBJ2-7 | 14 | TRBV5-1 | ASSAGLAGGTYEQY
TRBJ2-3 | 12 | TRBV7-9 | ASSQYGLTDTQY
TRBJ2-7 | 12 | TRBV19 | ASATSGRRSEQY
TRBJ2-1 | 15 | TRBV10-1 | ASSGGLAGGSYNEQF
TRBJ1-5 | 15 | TRBV4-1 | ASSVRTGSDSNQPQH
TRBJ2-1 | 15 | TRBV7-8 | ASRKSGRAFRYNEQF
TRBJ2-7 | 15 | TRBV4-3 | ASSQELGSQGQGEQY
TRBJ2-5 | 11 | TRBV10-3 | AISEITEETQY
TRBJ2-1 | 12 | TRBV7-2 | ASSSGGLASEQF
TRBJ2-5 | 11 | TRBV28 | ASSRRVGETQY
TRBJ2-7 | 9 | TRBV30 | AWSHSYEQY
TRBJ2-1 | 15 | TRBV7-9 | ASSLEGDPHSYNEQF
TRBJ1-2 | 10 | TRBV9 | ASNQRGSGYT
TRBJ2-7 | 10 | TRBV28 | ASSSGDYEQY
TRBJ2-3 | 12 | TRBV9 | ASSVDEATDTQY
TRBJ1-2 | 12 | TRBV6-1 | ASTLRAGDYGYT
. | 10 | TRBV30 | AWTGDNHEQY
TRBJ2-5 | 9 | TRBV2 | ASIQEQTQY
TRBJ2-3 | 10 | TRBV6-5 | ASFTAPDTQY
TRBJ2-7 | 9 | TRBV10-3 | AISEGDEQY
TRBJ2-2 | 13 | TRBV7-9 | ASSLFSGRSGELF
TRBJ2-1 | 14 | TRBV5-1 | ASSSSVLAGGNEQF
TRBJ2-7 | 13 | TRBV7-2 | ASSFRDYTTYEQY
TRBJ2-2 | 16 | TRBV21-1 | ASSKGLYPHPGTGELF
TRBJ2-1 | 11 | TRBV27 | AGSLSSYNEQF
TRBJ1-1 | 13 | TRBV27 | ASRYSPREGNEAF
TRBJ1-2 | 10 | TRBV29-1 | SVGPGIYGYT
TRBJ2-3 | 14 | TRBV28 | ASSSNREGYTDTQY
TRBJ2-3 | 13 | TRBV11-2 | ASGGRAINTDTQY
TRBJ1-3 | 13 | TRBV30 | AWSLQIFSGNTIY
TRBJ1-2 | 11 | TRBV28 | ASSDPGGYGYT
TRBJ2-1 | 14 | TRBV11-1 | ASSPRGTGGWNEQF
TRBJ2-4 | 12 | TRBV29-1 | SVEDGTEKNIQY
TRBJ2-3 | 15 | TRBV1 | TSSHLGGTSMTDTQY
TRBJ2-2 | 13 | TRBV7-2 | ASSLQAGGTGELF
TRBJ2-5 | 13 | TRBV7-9 | ASSPTTGPVETQY
. | 13 | TRBV27 | ASRPVTGLSYEQY
TRBJ2-5 | 13 | TRBV6-6 | ASTSRGGSEETQY
TRBJ2-5 | 11 | TRBV30 | AWSGSFQETQY